This TCR beta chain derives from a study of blood T cell repertoires in COVID-19. Background on the study: Samples representing acute and convalescent COVID-19 were sourced from the United States, Italy and Spain.

Original analysis: Reference gene primer amplification gave estimated nucleated cell counts. The assay was immunoSEQ multiplex PCR, and TCRdb's table has in-frame clones only and misses some. The V and J calls and the clone size are those of that table, but D and trimming were determined from the DNA. The sample contains fewer than 250,000 clones, 75% to 85% of which appear only once. CDR3 size: 15 residues. Deletions cut 0 bases from V and 7 bases from J, with 14 bases between. In germline, CDR1 is SGHRS, CDR2 YFSETQ. V and J are TRBV5-1 and TRBJ1-5; D may be TRBD1 (6 bases). The sequenced sample was peripheral blood. The receptor comes from a human donor in a cohort sampled during active COVID-19. The CDR3 sequence: CASSLGQAPSQPQHF. For the CDR3, the DNA is TGCGCCAGCAGCTTGGGACAGGCACCGAGCCAGCCCCAGCATTTT. Using reference TRBV5-1 and TRBJ1-5 for the parts outside the CDR3, the full variable domain is KAGVTQTPRYLIKTRGQQVTLSCSPISGHRSVSWYQQTPGQGLQFLFEYFSETQRNKGNFPGRFSGRQFSNSRSEMNVSTLELGDSALYLCASSLGQAPSQPQHFGDGTRLSIL.